The next 30 T cell receptor beta chains were all read from a single sample in a study of T cells after yellow fever vaccination. MiXCR, applied by TCRdb to the 5' RACE reads, yields one record per CDR3 protein. This sample yields some 320,000 distinct CDR3 sequences, of which around a tenth are seen a single time; 2.5% to 4% belongs to the top ten. This material consisted of CD4+ T cells sorted from PBMCs, taken 45 days after the yellow fever booster vaccination. All receptors come from a man between 18 and 35 years old who received the YFV17D yellow fever vaccine.

The rearrangement uses TRBV19 and TRBJ2-6; no clear D. This CDR3 has 17 residues. Trimming pared 5 bases from V and 0 bases from J, leaving 14 bases between. Germline V gene data show CDR1 as LNHDA and CDR2 as SQIVND (reference sequence). In DNA, the CDR3 is TGTGCCAGTAGTGGCCGCAGGAGAAACTCTGGGGCCAACGTCCTGACTTTC. Its protein product is CASSGRRRNSGANVLTF. The full variable domain, in which reference TRBV19 and TRBJ2-6 provide the parts outside the CDR3, is DGGITQSPKYLFRKEGQNVTLSCEQNLNHDAMYWYRQDPGQGLRLIYYSQIVNDFQKGDIAEGYSVSREKKESFPLTVTSAQKNPTAFYLCASSGRRRNSGANVLTFGAGSRLTVL.

V gene TRBV7-3 combines with J gene TRBJ2-1; 12 bases line up with TRBD2. This CDR3 contains 16 residues. J lost 5 bases, V lost 4 bases, and 6 bases had no gene match. The germline V gene encodes CDR1 SGHTA and CDR2 FQGTGA. CDR3 coding DNA: TGTGCCAGCAGCTCTTCACTAGCGGGGGGCCACAATGAGCAGTTCTTC. It is translated as CASSSSLAGGHNEQFF.

This clonotype was recorded a few times. The rearrangement uses TRBV12-3 or TRBV12-4 and TRBJ2-5; tentative D call: TRBD2 (6 bases). This CDR3 is built from 14 residues. V lost 1 base, J lost 5 bases, and 11 bases lay in between. As DNA, the CDR3 is TGTGCCAGCAGTTTAGGGGGGGATTGGGAGACCCAGTACTTC. It specifies CASSLGGDWETQYF.

The chain joins TRBV7-9 to TRBJ2-1; D may be TRBD1 (5 bases). The CDR3 loop spans 14 amino acids. The germline V gene has CDR1 SEHNR and CDR2 FQNEAQ (reference sequence). Trimming removed 5 bases at V and 2 bases at J, with 10 bases between. CDR3 nucleotides: TGTGCCAGCAGCCAGATGGGGCCCTACAATGAGCAGTTCTTC. It encodes CASSQMGPYNEQFF.

This clonotype was detected only a few times. The chain links TRBV7-2 to TRBJ2-3; weak D call: TRBD1 (6 bases). This CDR3 is built from 14 residues. Germline values: CDR1 SGHTA, CDR2 FQGNSA. Trimming took 5 bases from V and 6 from J, leaving 15 bases between them. In DNA form, the CDR3 reads TGTGCCAGCAGCAGATCTCTACAGGGCGATACGCAGTATTTT. Its protein is CASSRSLQGDTQYF.

This clonotype was counted between two and nine times. V and J are TRBV12-3 or TRBV12-4 and TRBJ1-1; D might be TRBD1 (6 bases). This CDR3 is built from 13 residues. V gave up 3 bases and J gave up 13 bases, with 18 bases separating them. CDR3: CASSLGGAPSCFF. CDR3 in DNA: TGTGCCAGCAGTTTGGGGGGGGCTCCGAGTTGTTTCTTT.

This clonotype was found a few times. This chain links TRBV6-6 with TRBJ1-1, with D unclear. V was cut by 5 bases and J by 7 bases, with 14 bases left in between. The CDR3 totals 13 residues. Germline V lookup: CDR1 MNHNY, CDR2 SVGAGI (reference sequence). The CDR3 sequence is CASSKSLGIEAFF. The CDR3 region has the DNA TGTGCCAGCAGTAAATCCCTCGGAATTGAAGCTTTCTTT.

The V call is TRBV4-1, the J call TRBJ1-5; D is undetermined. The CDR3 is 14 amino acids. V dropped 0 bases and J dropped 6 bases, with 9 bases sitting between them. Germline V gene data show CDR1 as MGHRA and CDR2 as YSYEKL. CDR3 DNA sequence: TGCGCCAGCAGCCAAGAGCCCTACGGTCAGCCCCAGCATTTT. Amino acids: CASSQEPYGQPQHF.

The V call is TRBV7-9, the J call TRBJ1-6, with TRBD1 identical over 9 bases. CDR3 length: 15 amino acids. Germline lookup yields CDR1 SEHNR and CDR2 FQNEAQ (reference sequence). V lost 5 bases, J lost 10 bases, and 9 bases stayed unmatched. This chain's CDR3 is CASSPTGGLGSPLHF. CDR3 coding DNA: TGTGCCAGCAGCCCCACAGGGGGCTTGGGATCACCCCTCCACTTT.

The V gene is TRBV5-6, the J gene TRBJ1-3, with no clear D. Trimming removed 6 bases from V and 4 bases from J, with 8 bases in between. Germline V CDR1 and CDR2: SGHDT, YYEEEE. The CDR3 length is 12 residues. The CDR3: CASNGPGNTIYF. As DNA, the CDR3 is TGTGCCAGCAACGGACCAGGAAACACCATATATTTT.

This clonotype came up a few times. The rearrangement uses TRBV7-9 and TRBJ1-3; no reliable D call. The CDR3 covers 14 residues. V lost 5 bases to trimming and J lost 4 bases, with 12 bases between them. Germline CDR1 SEHNR, CDR2 FQNEAQ (reference sequence). The CDR3 loop reads CASSPRTLGNTIYF. In DNA form, the CDR3 reads TGTGCCAGCAGCCCCCGGACTTTAGGAAACACCATATATTTT.

The chain couples TRBV28 to TRBJ2-7; 7 bases are a match to TRBD2. The CDR3 spans 15 residues. Germline assignment: CDR1 MDHEN and CDR2 SYDVKM. The J segment lost 5 bases and the V segment lost 2 bases, leaving 9 bases of the junction unmatched. The CDR3 bases are TGTGCCAGCAGTTTAGAGTCGTCGGGGGGTAACGAGCAGTACGTC. Its protein product is CASSLESSGGNEQYV.

This clonotype came up a few times. The genes are TRBV7-2 and TRBJ2-1; 8 positions agree with TRBD2. The V gene's germline CDR1 is SGHTA and CDR2 FQGNSA. V shed 5 bases and J 11 bases; nucleotides not matched to a gene: 14. CDR3 length: 15 residues. The CDR3, as DNA: TGTGCCAGCAGCGCGACTAGCGTATCATTGGGGAAGCAGTTCTTC. Amino acids: CASSATSVSLGKQFF.

The chain couples TRBV7-9 to TRBJ1-2, with D hard to call. Trimming removed 2 bases from V and 7 bases from J, with 11 bases in between. Germline V lookup: CDR1 SEHNR, CDR2 FQNEAQ (reference sequence). The CDR3 spans 13 residues. The CDR3 DNA reads TGTGCCAGCAGCTTATCGACAACGCGTGGCTACACCTTC. This encodes CASSLSTTRGYTF.

The chain carries TRBV24-1 and TRBJ1-6; TRBD1 matches 7 bases. This CDR3 has 14 residues. Germline values: CDR1 KGHDR, CDR2 SFDVKD. J lost 7 bases, V lost 9 bases, and 8 bases had no gene match. DNA of the CDR3: TGTGCCACCCAGCCCGGGACAGCGAATTCACCCCTCCACTTT. Its protein is CATQPGTANSPLHF.

This clonotype has at least ten counts. The chain joins TRBV20-1 to TRBJ1-4, with no clear D. Germline V gene sequence: CDR1 DFQATT, CDR2 SNEGSKA (reference sequence). CDR3 length: 15 amino acids. V was clipped by 3 bases and J by 0 bases, with 11 bases between them. The CDR3, as DNA: TGCAGTGCTAGCGAGACACTCGCAACTAATGAAAAACTGTTTTTT. Its translation: CSASETLATNEKLFF.

This clonotype has more than one count but fewer than ten. V usage is TRBV7-2 and J usage is TRBJ1-6; 8 bases map to TRBD1. V gave up 1 base and J gave up 9 bases; unmatched junction bases: 2. The CDR3 covers 14 residues. Germline V gene lookup returns CDR1 SGHTA and CDR2 FQGNSA. CDR3 sequence: CASSLDRGISPLHF. CDR3 nucleotide sequence: TGTGCCAGCAGCTTAGACAGGGGGATTTCACCCCTCCACTTT.

The chain recombines TRBV2 with TRBJ1-1; 9 bases map to TRBD1. The CDR3 runs to 12 residues. Trimming cost V 6 bases and J 7 bases; bases outside gene matches: 3. Germline loops: CDR1 SNHLY, CDR2 FYNNEI. The CDR3 reads CASRDRGGEAFF. CDR3 nucleotide sequence: TGTGCCAGCAGGGACAGGGGCGGTGAAGCTTTCTTT.

The chain couples TRBV11-1 to TRBJ1-1; no reliable D call. This CDR3 has 13 amino acids. CDR1 is SGHAT and CDR2 is FQDESV in the germline V gene (reference sequence). Deletions cut 5 bases from V and 5 bases from J, with 12 bases between. This CDR3 reads CASSNRGWTEAFF. For the CDR3, the DNA is TGTGCCAGCAGCAATCGGGGATGGACTGAAGCTTTCTTT.

This clonotype was detected only once. Just one base apart from a much larger clone, this may be a read error. This sequence joins TRBV5-1 and TRBJ2-2; perhaps TRBD1 as D (5 bases). This CDR3 region has 13 residues. Trimming removed 9 bases at V and 4 bases at J, with 13 bases between. Germline CDR1 SGHRS, CDR2 YFSETQ. This CDR3 is CATGRVTTGELFF. The CDR3 DNA reads as TGCGCCACCGGCAGGGTTACCACCGGGGAGCTGTTTTTT.

The sample holds a few counts of this clonotype. This sequence joins TRBV4-2 and TRBJ1-2, with D possibly being TRBD1 (6 bases). Germline V gene sequence: CDR1 LGHNA, CDR2 YNFKEQ. V lost 0 bases and J lost 2, with 10 bases in between. There are 15 residues in the CDR3. CDR3 amino acids: CASSQDTGANYGYTF. The CDR3 DNA reads TGTGCCAGCAGCCAAGATACGGGGGCGAACTATGGCTACACCTTC.

V usage is TRBV5-1 and J usage is TRBJ1-2; TRBD1 matches at 10 bases. The germline V gene encodes CDR1 SGHRS and CDR2 YFSETQ. The CDR3 is 16 amino acids. V was pared by 0 bases and J by 5 bases, with 7 bases of the junction left unmatched. The CDR3 region has the DNA TGCGCCAGCAGCTTGGTAGAGACAGGGGGCGAGTATGGCTACACCTTC. It codes for CASSLVETGGEYGYTF.

The chain links TRBV6-5 to TRBJ2-1; 11 nucleotides line up with TRBD1. In germline, CDR1 is MNHEY, CDR2 SVGAGI. CDR3 length: 17 residues. The junction had 7 bases not matched to a gene; V was cut back by 0 bases and J by 6 bases. The CDR3 DNA sequence: TGTGCCAGCAGTTACTCGACGCCGGGACAGGGGGGCAATGAGCAGTTCTTC. This translates into CASSYSTPGQGGNEQFF.

The genes are TRBV11-3 and TRBJ2-3; possible D gene TRBD2, 7 bases. From germline, CDR1 is SGHNT and CDR2 YENEEA. V was pared by 1 base and J by 0 bases, with 11 bases between. This CDR3 has 16 amino acids. This chain's CDR3 is CASSLGRGPSTDTQYF. The DNA of the CDR3 is TGTGCCAGCAGCTTAGGGCGGGGGCCTAGCACAGATACGCAGTATTTT.

In its sample, this clonotype was seen a few times. The rearrangement joins TRBV6-5 to TRBJ2-3, with 8 positions matching TRBD2. The CDR3 runs to 15 residues. Per germline, CDR1 MNHEY and CDR2 SVGAGI. The J segment lost 0 bases and the V segment lost 6 bases, leaving 5 bases of the junction unmatched. The CDR3 DNA is TGTGCCAGCAGGAATCTAGCGGGTAGCACAGATACGCAGTATTTT. Its translation: CASRNLAGSTDTQYF.

The rearrangement links TRBV6-5 to TRBJ1-3; D uncertain. Germline V lookup: CDR1 MNHEY, CDR2 SVGAGI. The CDR3 runs to 14 residues. V gave up 0 bases and J gave up 4 bases, with 7 bases separating them. The chain's CDR3 is CASSYSGRGNTIYF. The CDR3 nucleotides read TGTGCCAGCAGTTACTCAGGGAGAGGAAACACCATATATTTT.

This clonotype was seen at least ten times. The rearrangement uses TRBV10-2 and TRBJ1-2; D unclear. Germline-derived CDR1 and CDR2 are WSHSY and SAAADI. Between the trimmed V and J ends, which lost 5 bases and 5 bases, there was a span of 15 bases. This CDR3 region has 14 residues. This chain's CDR3 is CASSPVGLTYGYTF. The DNA for the CDR3 is TGCGCCAGCAGTCCCGTGGGTCTCACGTATGGCTACACCTTC.

This clonotype was seen more than once but under ten times. V and J are TRBV12-3 or TRBV12-4 and TRBJ2-5, with D maybe TRBD2 (6 bases). The V and J ends lost 2 bases and 5 bases respectively, with 12 bases between them. This CDR3 is 14 amino acids long. In DNA, the CDR3 is TGTGCCAGCAGTTTAAATTGGGGGAGGGAGACCCAGTACTTC. This translates into CASSLNWGRETQYF.

In this sample, this clonotype turned up a few times. V usage is TRBV12-3 or TRBV12-4 and J usage is TRBJ1-5; tentatively, D is TRBD1 (5 bases). The CDR3 spans 12 residues. V lost 0 bases and J lost 16, with 13 bases in between. CDR3 amino acids: CASSLAGGTRHF. The CDR3 DNA follows: TGTGCCAGCAGTTTAGCCGGGGGTACCAGACATTTT.

The V gene is TRBV19, the J gene TRBJ2-2; 7 bases agree with TRBD1. Germline assignment: CDR1 LNHDA and CDR2 SQIVND (reference sequence). With V trimmed by 10 bases and J by 0 bases, 5 bases remained unmatched. The CDR3 extends over 14 amino acids. The CDR3 sequence is CATRQGANTGELFF. As DNA, the CDR3 is TGTGCCACCAGACAGGGAGCGAACACCGGGGAGCTGTTTTTT.